One and the same sample provided the 9 T cell receptor beta chains below, sequenced in a study of shared clonotypes between healthy human individuals. TCRdb's copy holds only in-frame clones and misses some; the assay was immunoSEQ multiplex PCR. Here the sample spans 760,000 or so clones, approximately 96% being singletons. The naive CD8 population came from CD45RO-negative cells selected for CCR7, without terminally differentiated effector memory CD45RA+ cells. The sample comprised naive CD8+ T cells sorted from blood. The receptors come from a man under 40 in good health.

The CDR3 DNA sequence: TGTGCCAGCAGCTTAGGCGCGGGAGGCGGCAATGAGCAGTTCTTC. Its protein is CASSLGAGGGNEQFF. This sequence joins TRBV11-2 and TRBJ2-1, with 8 bases lining up with TRBD2. The CDR3 runs to 15 residues. V shed 1 base, J shed 6 bases, and the junction held 5 bases outside the gene matches. Per the germline V gene, CDR1 is SGHAT and CDR2 is FQNNGV. Full variable domain (outside the CDR3, taken from reference TRBV11-2 and TRBJ2-1): EAGVAQSPRYKIIEKRQSVAFWCNPISGHATLYWYQQILGQGPKLLIQFQNNGVVDDSQLPKDRFSAERLKGVDSTLKIQPAKLEDSAVYLCASSLGAGGGNEQFFGPGTRLTVL.

The CDR3 loop reads CASSERLGAYEQYF. The CDR3 DNA reads as TGCGCCAGCAGTGAGCGGTTGGGGGCCTACGAGCAGTACTTC. The rearrangement uses TRBV10-1 and TRBJ2-7; D could derive from TRBD1 or TRBD2 (5 bases each). Germline assignment: CDR1 WNHNN and CDR2 SYGVQD (reference sequence). V lost 2 bases, J lost 2 bases, and 10 bases lay in between. This CDR3 spans 14 amino acids.

The genes are TRBV15 and TRBJ2-1, with 12 bases that match TRBD1. Losses at the gene ends were 5 bases for V and 9 bases for J; bases not matched to a gene: 8. The CDR3 spans 15 residues. CDR1 and CDR2 from the germline V gene are LNHNV and YYDKDF (reference sequence). This CDR3 reads CATSPQGQGASEQFF. DNA for the CDR3: TGTGCCACCAGCCCGCAGGGACAGGGGGCGAGTGAGCAGTTCTTC.

V usage is TRBV19 and J usage is TRBJ2-6, with TRBD1 matching 8 bases. The CDR3 is made up of 16 amino acids. V lost 9 bases, J lost 4 bases, and 11 bases stayed unmatched. Germline V lookup: CDR1 LNHDA, CDR2 SQIVND (reference sequence). This CDR3 reads CASRDRPLSGANVLTF. The DNA of the CDR3 is TGTGCCAGCCGGGACAGGCCGCTCTCGGGGGCCAACGTCCTGACTTTC.

This clone has a single count. The rearrangement links TRBV11-1 to TRBJ2-1; D remains unclear. The germline CDR1 and CDR2 sequences are SGHAT and FQDESV (reference sequence). V lost 1 base to trimming and J lost 12 bases, with 7 bases between them. The CDR3 extends over 11 amino acids. In nucleotides, the CDR3 is TGTGCCAGCAGCTTAGAACAGTCGCAGTTCTTC. Protein: CASSLEQSQFF.

The V call is TRBV5-4, the J call TRBJ1-5; possibly TRBD1 for D (5 bases). V shed 1 base and J shed 5 bases, with 10 bases lying between them. Germline V CDR1 and CDR2: SGHNT, YYREEE (reference sequence). This CDR3 has 14 residues. CDR3 sequence: CASSLRGFDQPQHF. CDR3 nucleotides: TGTGCCAGCAGCTTGAGGGGTTTTGATCAGCCCCAGCATTTT.

This chain connects TRBV7-2 to TRBJ1-5; D possibly corresponds to TRBD1 (5 bases). Trimming took off 5 bases at V and 7 bases at J, with 18 bases between the two ends. Germline values: CDR1 SGHTA, CDR2 FQGNSA. This CDR3 is 15 amino acids long. CDR3 DNA: TGTGCCAGCAGCCTATGGGACGGCGCTAGCCAGCCCCAGCATTTT. The encoded protein is CASSLWDGASQPQHF. Combining the CDR3 with reference TRBV7-2 and TRBJ1-5 gives the whole variable domain GAGVSQSPSNKVTEKGKDVELRCDPISGHTALYWYRQSLGQGLEFLIYFQGNSAPDKSGLPSDRFSAERTGGSVSTLTIQRTQQEDSAVYLCASSLWDGASQPQHFGDGTRLSIL.

This clone was detected once. The gene calls are TRBV7-9 and TRBJ2-3, with TRBD2 matching over 9 bases. Losses at the gene ends were 2 bases for V and 4 bases for J; bases not matched to a gene: 7. The CDR3 contains 16 residues. Looked up from germline, CDR1 is SEHNR and CDR2 is FQNEAQ (reference sequence). The CDR3 DNA reads as TGTGCCAGCAGCTTAAGTCCGGGACTAGCAGCAGATACGCAGTATTTT. It translates to CASSLSPGLAADTQYF.

This chain joins TRBV29-1 and TRBJ2-2; TRBD1 aligns across 9 bases. The CDR3 length is 16 residues. Germline CDR1 reads SQVTM; CDR2 reads ANQGSEA. J was trimmed by 3 bases and V by 0 bases; bases with no gene match: 5. This chain's CDR3 is CSVEDQGQGYTGELFF. The CDR3 DNA reads as TGCAGCGTTGAAGATCAAGGACAGGGGTACACCGGGGAGCTGTTTTTT.